This T cell receptor beta chain came from a study of T cells in Graves' hyperthyroidism and ophthalmopathy. Points from the study as a whole: Most thyroid-expanded clonotypes above 0.001 were also found in blood.

From RNA transcripts, TCR beta CDR3 regions were amplified. Carried out on the TCR CDR3, a first-round RT-PCR used the HTBI primer set. TCRdb re-derived calls from the multiplex PCR reads in MiXCR, one entry per CDR3 protein. The table has hundreds of thousands of distinct CDR3 sequences, around 19% seen once. The CDR3 runs to 18 residues. Trimming removed 7 bases from V and 0 bases from J, with 22 bases in between. Germline loops: CDR1 MNHEY, CDR2 SVGEGT. This clonotype was counted ten times or more. Its specificity is not known. This chain uses TRBV6-2 or TRBV6-3 with TRBJ1-5; TRBD1 might be the D (5 bases). The sequence was obtained from a man aged 35-49 years with Graves' hyperthyroidism. The sequenced sample was blood. CDR3 sequence reads: CASTYGIRDVTSNQPQHF. The CDR3 DNA sequence: TGTGCCAGCACCTACGGAATCCGGGACGTAACTAGCAATCAGCCCCAGCATTTT.